The 27 T cell receptor beta chains below were found in one sample sequenced in a study of Graves' ophthalmopathy and Graves' hyperthyroidism. As the template, RNA transcripts were used to amplify TCR beta CDR3 regions. RT-PCR was first run with HTBI primers, then multiplex PCR in a second round. TCRdb reprocessed the multiplex PCR reads with MiXCR, giving one entry per CDR3 protein. The repertoire holds approximately 640,000 distinct CDR3 sequences, about 41% seen once, with more than 3% in the top ten. Sequenced: peripheral blood. These receptors originate from an adult man with Graves' ophthalmopathy.

The rearrangement uses TRBV20-1 and TRBJ2-5; 9 positions match TRBD1. CDR1 and CDR2 from the germline V gene are DFQATT and SNEGSKA (reference sequence). The V and J ends lost 6 bases and 2 bases, in that order; junction bases with no gene match: 10. The CDR3 extends over 15 amino acids. The CDR3 loop reads CSAGLKQGAQETQYF. DNA of the CDR3: TGCAGTGCCGGACTTAAACAGGGGGCACAAGAGACCCAGTACTTC.

This clonotype showed up many times. The CDR3, as DNA: TGTGCCAGCAGTCCAGACAGGGTTGAAGCTTTCTTT. It translates to CASSPDRVEAFF. The J gene is TRBJ1-1, the V gene TRBV12-3 or TRBV12-4, with TRBD1 matching 7 bases. J lost 7 bases, V lost 5 bases, and 4 bases had no gene match. CDR3 length: 12 amino acids.

This chain joins TRBV12-3 or TRBV12-4 and TRBJ1-2, with D unclear. CDR3 length: 17 residues. V was cut by 4 bases and J by 4 bases, with 22 bases left in between. CDR3 nucleotide sequence: TGTGCCAGCAGTTCCCGAGTTAGGCCCCACCGGGCCTATGGCTACACCTTC. It codes for CASSSRVRPHRAYGYTF.

This clonotype was seen more than once but under ten times. The DNA of the CDR3 is TGCAGTGCTAGGGCTTTAACAGGGAACCTCTACGAGCAGTACTTC. This encodes CSARALTGNLYEQYF. The chain links TRBV20-1 to TRBJ2-7; possibly TRBD1 for D (6 bases). CDR1 and CDR2 from the germline V gene are DFQATT and SNEGSKA (reference sequence). V was cut by 3 bases and J by 3 bases, with 18 bases left in between. CDR3 length equals 15 residues.

This sequence joins TRBV7-3 and TRBJ1-1, with D unresolved. Germline V gene lookup returns CDR1 SGHTA and CDR2 FQGTGA. The CDR3 totals 15 residues. V dropped 11 bases and J dropped 1 base, with 20 bases sitting between them. As DNA, the CDR3 is TGTGCCTGGAGTGTACGCGGCGCATCGAACACTGAAGCTTTCTTT. Protein: CAWSVRGASNTEAFF.

The table lists this clonotype with a few counts. The chain uses TRBV10-3 and TRBJ1-1; no clear D. V lost 0 bases, J lost 4 bases, and 9 bases lay in between. Germline CDR1 is ENHRY and CDR2 is SYGVKD. This CDR3 is 14 amino acids long. Written as DNA, the CDR3 is TGTGCCATCAGTGAGTCGTCAGGAGGCACTGAAGCTTTCTTT. Amino acid sequence: CAISESSGGTEAFF.

This clonotype has ten or more counts. V usage is TRBV7-9 and J usage is TRBJ1-2, with TRBD1 as a possible D gene (6 bases). The germline V gene has CDR1 SEHNR and CDR2 FQNEAQ (reference sequence). The V end lost 2 bases, the J end lost 6 bases, and 13 bases lay between the germline ends. The CDR3 runs 14 residues. The CDR3 protein is CASSLTQGSHGYTF. DNA of the CDR3: TGTGCCAGCAGCTTAACCCAGGGGAGCCATGGCTACACCTTC.

For this clonotype: This could be a read error, since a much larger clone is one nucleotide away. This sequence joins TRBV20-1 and TRBJ1-4; maybe TRBD1 (6 bases). CDR1 is DFQATT, CDR2 SNEGSKA, per germline (reference sequence). The CDR3 extends over 14 amino acids. In nucleotides, the CDR3 is TGCAGTGCTCGCAGGGGCGGGGGGAATGAAAAACTGGTTTTT. Translation: CSARRGGGNEKLVF.

This clonotype was seen a handful of times. This could be a read error, since a much larger clone is one nucleotide away. V usage is TRBV20-1 and J usage is TRBJ2-7; D may be TRBD1 (6 bases). This CDR3 contains 12 residues. Germline-derived CDR1 and CDR2 are DFQATT and SNEGSKA (reference sequence). The CDR3: CSARKQGHERYF. DNA for the CDR3: TGCAGTGCTAGGAAACAGGGACACGAGCGGTACTTC.

This clonotype was found many times. The V gene is TRBV10-3, the J gene TRBJ1-4, with 7 bases that match TRBD1. The V and J ends lost 4 bases and 7 bases, in that order; junction bases with no gene match: 9. Germline CDR1 and CDR2: ENHRY and SYGVKD. The CDR3 loop spans 15 amino acids. CDR3 amino acids: CAISAKQGSSEKLFF. The DNA of the CDR3 is TGTGCCATCAGTGCCAAACAGGGGTCGAGTGAAAAACTGTTTTTT.

The gene calls are TRBV28 and TRBJ2-7, with D tentatively TRBD2 (6 bases). Germline V gene lookup returns CDR1 MDHEN and CDR2 SYDVKM. The CDR3 sequence is 14 residues long. V lost 8 bases and J 4 bases, leaving 18 bases between the germline ends. CDR3 in DNA: TGTGCCAGCGCACACCGCGGGAATGGGTACGAGCAGTACTTC. This gives the protein CASAHRGNGYEQYF.

In DNA, the CDR3 is TGTGCCAGCAGCTTGGCTAGCGGGAGGGGCGGTATCACAGATACGCAGTATTTT. This sequence encodes CASSLASGRGGITDTQYF. V is TRBV7-9 and J is TRBJ2-3; 12 nucleotides line up with TRBD2. Losses at the gene ends were 3 bases for V and 2 bases for J; bases not matched to a gene: 9. This CDR3 is 18 amino acids long. From germline, CDR1 is SEHNR and CDR2 FQNEAQ (reference sequence).

This chain joins TRBV4-1 and TRBJ1-5; D may be TRBD1 (5 bases). From germline, CDR1 is MGHRA and CDR2 YSYEKL. V lost 3 bases and J 0 bases, leaving 6 bases between the germline ends. The CDR3 spans 14 residues. The DNA for the CDR3 is TGCGCCAGCAGCCAGACAGCTAGCAATCAGCCCCAGCATTTT. Translation gives CASSQTASNQPQHF.

This clonotype was observed at least ten times. The chain has TRBV19 and TRBJ1-3, with D hard to call. The CDR3 contains 15 residues. Germline CDR1 LNHDA, CDR2 SQIVND (reference sequence). Trimming took 1 base from V and 2 from J, leaving 9 bases between them. The CDR3 is CASSIVANAGNTIYF. CDR3 coding DNA: TGTGCCAGTAGTATAGTCGCCAACGCTGGAAACACCATATATTTT.

This clonotype was detected many times. The CDR3 does not end in the conserved phenylalanine or tryptophan, so this is likely a read error. Because the CDR3's place on the DNA is in doubt, the DNA is left out and the CDR3 is given as listed by TCRdb. V and J are TRBV5-8 and TRBJ2-7; the D segment call TRBD1 is taken from the table without a DNA check. The V gene's germline CDR1 is SGHTS and CDR2 YDEGEE. Including both end residues, the CDR3 is 12 amino acids long. Here the CDR3 reads CASSFWRMTGRI.

This clonotype has only a few counts. In nucleotides, the CDR3 is TGTGCCAGCAGTCGGGACAGGGACCAAGAGACCCAGTACTTC. It encodes CASSRDRDQETQYF. The chain joins TRBV9 to TRBJ2-5, with 9 positions matching TRBD1. This CDR3 region has 14 residues. The ends lost 5 bases at V and 0 bases at J; junction bases unmatched: 2. Germline CDR1 reads SGDLS; CDR2 reads YYNGEE.

Concerning this clonotype itself: This may stem from a read error, because a much larger clone lies one nucleotide away. V and J are TRBV7-8 and TRBJ2-5; D gene unclear. The CDR3 is 13 amino acids. The V gene's germline CDR1 is SGHVS and CDR2 FQNEAQ. V was shortened by 3 bases and J by 3 bases, with 8 bases between the two germline ends. The CDR3 sequence: CASSLRPKETQYF. The CDR3 DNA sequence: TGTGCCAGCAGCTTGCGACCAAAAGAGACCCAGTACTTC. Variable domain in full (rest from reference TRBV7-8 and TRBJ2-5): GAGVSQSPRYKVAKRGQDVALRCDPISGHVSLFWYQQALGQGPEFLTYFQNEAQLDKSGLPSDRFFAERPEGSVSTLKIQRTQQEDSAVYLCASSLRPKETQYFGPGTRLLVL.

About this clonotype: One end of the junction does not line up with germline, which may come from a read error. The chain recombines TRBV7-2 with TRBJ1-4; the D gene is possibly TRBD1 (5 bases). The germline V gene encodes CDR1 SGHTA and CDR2 FQGNSA. The CDR3 covers 16 residues. The CDR3 sequence: CPSSDYPTATNEKLFF. The CDR3 nucleotides are TGTCCCAGCAGCGATTATCCGACAGCAACTAATGAAAAACTGTTTTTT.

The V and J genes are TRBV27 and TRBJ1-1, with 8 bases aligning to TRBD1. CDR1 and CDR2 (germline): MNHEY, SMNVEV (reference sequence). Trimming removed 2 bases from V and 7 bases from J; junction bases left unmatched: 6. This CDR3 is built from 14 residues. CDR3 DNA: TGTGCCAGCAGTTTAACAACAGGGGGTAATGAAGCTTTCTTT. Translated, it gives CASSLTTGGNEAFF.

Worth noting for this clonotype: One base away lies a much larger clone, so this may be a sequencing read error. V usage is TRBV6-1 and J usage is TRBJ1-6, with D unresolved. CDR1 and CDR2 from the germline V gene are MNHNS and SASEGT. This CDR3 has 12 residues. The CDR3 reads CASREGGRPLHF. CDR3 coding DNA: TGTGCCAGCAGAGAAGGCGGACGACCCCTCCACTTT.

In its sample, this clonotype was seen many times. The CDR3 protein is CASSQLGTGRGTQYF. The CDR3 nucleotides are TGCGCCAGCAGCCAACTAGGGACGGGACGGGGGACCCAGTACTTC. The chain uses TRBV4-1 and TRBJ2-5; D is tentatively TRBD1 or TRBD2 (5 bases each). Germline CDR1 MGHRA, CDR2 YSYEKL. The length of the CDR3 is 15 residues. V was shortened by 2 bases and J by 7 bases, with 17 bases between the two germline ends.

This clonotype was picked up many times. This chain uses TRBV2 with TRBJ2-5; the D gene is possibly TRBD2 (6 bases). Trimming took off 6 bases at V and 5 bases at J, with 13 bases between the two ends. The CDR3 is 13 residues long. CDR1 is SNHLY and CDR2 is FYNNEI in the germline V gene. Written as DNA, the CDR3 is TGTGCCAGCAGGAGCACAGGAGGGGAGACCCAGTACTTC. Translated, it gives CASRSTGGETQYF.

Comment on this clonotype: Just one base apart from a much larger clone, this may be a read error. V and J are TRBV9 and TRBJ1-1, with D possibly TRBD1 on 5 matching bases. The germline CDR1 and CDR2 sequences are SGDLS and YYNGEE. The CDR3 runs 14 residues. V shed 3 bases and J shed 4 bases, with 13 bases lying between them. The CDR3 DNA reads as TGTGCCAGCAGCGCGGACAAGGCGGTCACTGAAGCTTTCTTT. Translating gives CASSADKAVTEAFF.

This chain uses TRBV2 with TRBJ1-2; D is unresolved. Trimming pared 0 bases from V and 4 bases from J, leaving 18 bases between. The CDR3 is 17 residues long. The germline gives CDR1 SNHLY, CDR2 FYNNEI. CDR3 nucleotides: TGTGCCAGCAGTGAAGCCACCACCTTCGACCCTAGCTATGGCTACACCTTC. Encoded protein: CASSEATTFDPSYGYTF.

V and J are TRBV12-3 or TRBV12-4 and TRBJ1-4; D is uncertain. V was pared by 2 bases and J by 0 bases, with 4 bases between. This CDR3 contains 14 residues. CDR3 sequence reads: CASSLIPTNEKLFF. The CDR3 DNA reads TGTGCCAGCAGTTTAATTCCAACTAATGAAAAACTGTTTTTT.

This clonotype was seen a few times. With a much larger clone just one base away, this may be a read error. The V call is TRBV5-1, the J call TRBJ2-2; D not resolved. Germline CDR1 reads SGHRS; CDR2 reads YFSETQ. Trimming stripped 4 bases from V and 0 bases from J, with 4 bases between. This CDR3 region has 13 residues. CDR3 protein: CASSAANTGELFF. Written as DNA, the CDR3 is TGCGCCAGCAGCGCCGCGAACACCGGGGAGCTGTTTTTT.

The CDR3 protein is CAWGNPMDGGNTEAFF. CDR3 nucleotide sequence: TGTGCCTGGGGGAACCCCATGGACGGGGGGAACACTGAAGCTTTCTTT. The chain links TRBV7-2 to TRBJ1-1, with a weak D call TRBD1 (5 bases). V was cut by 11 bases and J by 1 base, with 23 bases left in between. Looked up from germline, CDR1 is SGHTA and CDR2 is FQGNSA. The CDR3 is 16 amino acids.